This TCR beta chain emerged from a study of T cells after yellow fever vaccination. The study's findings and limits: Subsequent booster samples again held most clones from primary vaccination (less than 98% CD4, 85% to 90% CD8).

Researchers made TCR cDNA using 5'RACE template switching, and this step added a universal primer site and UMIs. TCRdb recomputed calls from the 5' RACE reads with MiXCR, one row per CDR3 protein. The sample includes about 320,000 distinct CDR3 sequences, around 7.3% of them seen just once. There are a few counts of this clonotype. Its antigen is unidentified. The TCR comes from a man between 18 and 35 years old who received the YFV17D yellow fever vaccine. Sample: PBMCs, taken 45 days after the first yellow fever vaccination.

The CDR3 coding sequence is TGCAGTGCTCCCCCCAGCGGGGACATTCAGTACTTC. This sequence encodes CSAPPSGDIQYF. This chain uses TRBV20-1 with TRBJ2-4, with TRBD2 matching over 7 bases. The germline V gene has CDR1 DFQATT and CDR2 SNEGSKA (reference sequence). J gave up 8 bases and V 5 bases, and 6 bases lay outside the gene matches. The CDR3 sequence is 12 residues long.